These 11 T cell receptor beta chains came from one sample sequenced in a study of T cell repertoires in cytomegalovirus infection. MiXCR, run by TCRdb on the reads, gives a single entry per CDR3 protein. The sample holds about 490,000 distinct CDR3 sequences; approximately 17% are singletons and the top ten take around 25%. The sample was CD8+ T cells from PBMCs. All receptors come from a human donor in good health (CMV status not recorded). Some clones in this sample may be carry-over from other donors' samples.

The table lists this clonotype with many counts. This sequence may be a read error, since a much larger clone differs from it by one base. The chain uses TRBV7-9 and TRBJ2-7, with 9 positions matching TRBD1. The CDR3 covers 14 residues. The V gene's germline CDR1 is SEHNR and CDR2 FQNEAQ (reference sequence). With V trimmed by 3 bases and J by 3 bases, 3 bases remained unmatched. CDR3 protein: CASSFRDRVYEQYF. Written as DNA, the CDR3 is TGTGCCAGCAGCTTCCGGGACAGGGTCTACGAGCAGTACTTC.

This clonotype was observed a handful of times. The rearrangement joins TRBV15 to TRBJ2-7, with no clear D. Trimming took 1 base from V and 0 from J, leaving 10 bases between them. Germline V gene data show CDR1 as LNHNV and CDR2 as YYDKDF (reference sequence). The CDR3 has 15 amino acids. The CDR3 DNA is TGTGCCACCAGCAGAGTAGAGCGAACCTCCTACGAGCAGTACTTC. Translating it yields CATSRVERTSYEQYF.

Only one count was recorded for this clonotype. A read error may be the cause here, since a much bigger clone is one base away. The genes are TRBV6-5 and TRBJ1-1; D not certain. The germline CDR1 and CDR2 sequences are MNHEY and SVGAGI. The length of the CDR3 is 16 residues. CDR3 nucleotides: TGTCCCAGCAGTTACTCGATGTGGGGTGGAACCACTGAAGCTTTCTTT. Protein: CPSSYSMWGGTTEAFF.

As concerns this clonotype: With a much larger clone just one base away, this may be a read error. The V gene is TRBV6-1, the J gene TRBJ2-1; 9 nucleotides match TRBD2. The germline V gene has CDR1 MNHNS and CDR2 SASEGT. The CDR3 covers 16 residues. DNA for the CDR3: TGTGCCAGCGGTGAAGCGGGACTAGCCGGGTACAATGAGCAGTTCTTC. Translated: CASGEAGLAGYNEQFF.

This clonotype was seen at least ten times. V and J are TRBV27 and TRBJ1-1; no definite D call. Germline values: CDR1 MNHEY, CDR2 SMNVEV (reference sequence). The ends were cut back, 5 bases at V and 1 base at J, with 11 bases in the middle. CDR3 length: 14 amino acids. The DNA for the CDR3 is TGTGCCAGCAGTCCCAGACTGGGGAACACTGAAGCTTTCTTT. It yields the protein CASSPRLGNTEAFF.

V gene TRBV11-2 combines with J gene TRBJ2-7; D gene uncertain. Germline V lookup: CDR1 SGHAT, CDR2 FQNNGV. This CDR3 region has 14 residues. The CDR3 nucleotides are TGTGCAAGATCTAAGGCCCTCAAATCCTACGAGCAGTACGTC. This codes for CARSKALKSYEQYV.

The rearrangement uses TRBV6-2 or TRBV6-3 and TRBJ1-5, with D possibly being TRBD1 (5 bases). The CDR3 has 15 amino acids. The ends were cut back, 0 bases at V and 2 bases at J, with 8 bases in the middle. Germline V gene lookup returns CDR1 MNHEY and CDR2 SVGEGT. CDR3 protein: CASSYSWGGNQPQHF. For the CDR3, the DNA is TGTGCCAGCAGTTACTCATGGGGGGGCAATCAGCCCCAGCATTTT.

This clonotype was detected ten times or more. The chain joins TRBV11-2 to TRBJ2-7; 8 nucleotides line up with TRBD1. Germline CDR1 reads SGHAT; CDR2 reads FQNNGV. The CDR3 is made up of 16 amino acids. V shed 1 base and J 3 bases; nucleotides not matched to a gene: 8. In DNA form, the CDR3 reads TGTGCCAGCAGCTTAGTAGCCCAGGGGGCAGGCTACGAGCAGTACTTC. It yields the protein CASSLVAQGAGYEQYF.

A remark on this clonotype: This may stem from a read error, because a much larger clone lies one nucleotide away. The V gene is TRBV7-9, the J gene TRBJ2-1; D gene unclear. The CDR3 consists of 12 residues. Germline loops: CDR1 SEHNR, CDR2 FQNEAQ (reference sequence). Trimming stripped 5 bases from V and 8 bases from J, with 10 bases between. CDR3 region: CASSPRLDEQFF. As DNA, the CDR3 is TGTGCCAGCAGCCCCCGGCTGGATGAGCAGTTCTTC. Combining the CDR3 with reference TRBV7-9 and TRBJ2-1 gives the whole variable domain DTGVSQNPRHKITKRGQNVTFRCDPISEHNRLYWYRQTLGQGPEFLTYFQNEAQLEKSRLLSDRFSAERPKGSFSTLEIQRTEQGDSAMYLCASSPRLDEQFFGPGTRLTVL.

The chain combines TRBV11-2 with TRBJ1-2; TRBD1 might be the D (6 bases). Between the trimmed V and J ends, which lost 5 bases and 1 base, there was a span of 20 bases. Looked up from germline, CDR1 is SGHAT and CDR2 is FQNNGV. This CDR3 comprises 17 residues. CDR3 residues: CASSPSRGLSFNYGYTF. CDR3 nucleotides: TGTGCCAGCAGCCCTTCACGGGGGCTCAGCTTTAACTATGGCTACACCTTC.

This clonotype was detected many times. This chain connects TRBV12-3 or TRBV12-4 to TRBJ2-5, with 15 bases aligning to TRBD2. V shed 6 bases, J shed 4 bases, and the junction held 6 bases outside the gene matches. The CDR3 spans 16 residues. The DNA of the CDR3 is TGTGCCAGCAGCCACTCGGGACTAGCGGGGGGAGAGACCCAGTACTTC. Protein sequence: CASSHSGLAGGETQYF.